This TCR beta chain was profiled in a study of cytotoxic CD8 clonotypes in ibrutinib-treated CLL. Generated by immunoSEQ multiplex PCR, the TCRdb table keeps only in-frame clones and is missing some. The data contain some 150,000 clones, roughly 80% of them singletons. Remarks on this clone: The target antigen is unknown.

Notes on the study in general: Relative to age-matched healthy donors, clonality at baseline was higher, and it tracked circulating CD8+ T-cell counts. Whereas clonality rose at ibrutinib response, it declined toward baseline at progression.

Library input was about 2.2 micrograms of DNA from cryopreserved PBMCs. V was shortened by 1 base and J by 0 bases, with 7 bases between the two germline ends. The V gene's germline CDR1 is SGHRS and CDR2 YFSETQ. This CDR3 region has 14 residues. The clonotype was recovered from a human donor with chronic lymphocytic leukemia. This sequence joins TRBV5-1 and TRBJ2-5; D remains unclear. Sequenced here: PBMCs, sampled after 12 months of ibrutinib treatment. CDR3 sequence: CASSLSADQETQYF. The CDR3 DNA reads as TGCGCCAGCAGCTTGAGTGCGGACCAAGAGACCCAGTACTTC.